This passage covers 9 T cell receptor beta chains from one sample sequenced in a study of blood T cell repertoires in COVID-19. The assay was immunoSEQ multiplex PCR, and TCRdb's table has in-frame clones only and misses some. Of more than 70,000 clones listed, approximately 78% are singletons. Sequenced: peripheral blood. The receptors shown here come from a human donor in a cohort sampled during active COVID-19.

The rearrangement links TRBV7-9 to TRBJ2-7; D gene unclear. V lost 2 bases to trimming and J lost 5 bases, with 13 bases between them. The length of the CDR3 is 14 residues. From germline, CDR1 is SEHNR and CDR2 FQNEAQ (reference sequence). The CDR3 protein is CASSLLTTANEQYF. The CDR3 nucleotides read TGTGCCAGCAGCTTACTCACTACTGCTAACGAGCAGTACTTC. Supplemented by reference TRBV7-9 and TRBJ2-7, the full variable domain reads DTGVSQNPRHKITKRGQNVTFRCDPISEHNRLYWYRQTLGQGPEFLTYFQNEAQLEKSRLLSDRFSAERPKGSFSTLEIQRTEQGDSAMYLCASSLLTTANEQYFGPGTRLTVT.

A single count supports this clone. The CDR3 region has the DNA TGTGCCAGCAGCTTAGGCCCGGGACAGGGGAATCAGCCCCAGCATTTT. Translation gives CASSLGPGQGNQPQHF. The rearrangement joins TRBV13 to TRBJ1-5; 10 bases align to TRBD1. Per the germline V gene, CDR1 is PRHDT and CDR2 is FYEKMQ (reference sequence). Trimming at V came to 0 bases and at J to 4 bases, leaving 3 bases not matched to a gene. This CDR3 has 16 amino acids.

This chain joins TRBV10-2 and TRBJ2-1; 10 bases align to TRBD2. The CDR3 sequence is 14 residues long. J gave up 9 bases and V 2 bases, and 4 bases lay outside the gene matches. Germline-derived CDR1 and CDR2 are WSHSY and SAAADI. The CDR3: CASSEGLAVGEQFF. CDR3 nucleotide sequence: TGCGCCAGCAGTGAGGGACTAGCGGTGGGTGAGCAGTTCTTC.

The gene calls are TRBV25-1 and TRBJ1-2, with TRBD1 matching over 9 bases. The CDR3 contains 13 residues. The V and J ends lost 4 bases and 7 bases, in that order; junction bases with no gene match: 4. CDR1 is MGHDK, CDR2 SYGVNS, per germline. The CDR3 reads CASSGQGGGGYTF. In DNA form, the CDR3 reads TGTGCCAGCAGTGGACAGGGGGGGGGTGGCTACACCTTC.

J is TRBJ2-3 and V is TRBV7-6, with 9 nucleotides matching TRBD1. The CDR3 covers 17 residues. The germline CDR1 and CDR2 sequences are SGHVS and FNYEAQ. Trimming took 5 bases from V and 6 from J; bases not matched to a gene: 15. The CDR3 sequence: CASSANRGPDVWDTQYF. CDR3 sequence (DNA): TGTGCCAGCAGCGCGAACAGGGGGCCTGATGTTTGGGATACGCAGTATTTT.

This chain connects TRBV30 to TRBJ2-5, with D perhaps TRBD2 (6 bases). This CDR3 contains 14 residues. Germline loops: CDR1 GTSNPN, CDR2 SVGIG (reference sequence). V lost 1 base and J lost 5, with 14 bases in between. CDR3 sequence: CAWSAAAGRETQYF. CDR3 DNA sequence: TGTGCCTGGAGTGCTGCGGCGGGGCGTGAGACCCAGTACTTC.

This chain connects TRBV2 to TRBJ2-7; unclear D gene. Germline V gene sequence: CDR1 SNHLY, CDR2 FYNNEI. The V end was cut by 4 bases, the J end by 7 bases, with 8 bases between. CDR3 length: 11 amino acids. CDR3: CASSGWQEQYF. The CDR3 DNA sequence: TGTGCCAGCAGTGGGTGGCAGGAGCAGTACTTC.

This sequence joins TRBV19 and TRBJ2-1; 10 nucleotides match TRBD2. The germline V gene encodes CDR1 LNHDA and CDR2 SQIVND (reference sequence). The CDR3 sequence is 15 residues long. V gave up 5 bases and J gave up 9 bases; unmatched junction bases: 10. CDR3 bases: TGTGCCAGTAGTGCCTTGCTAGCGGGGGTAGGTGAGCAGTTCTTC. The encoded protein is CASSALLAGVGEQFF.

The V gene is TRBV18, the J gene TRBJ2-2; 10 positions match TRBD1. Germline CDR1 and CDR2: KGHSH and LQKENI. The CDR3 contains 15 residues. Unmatched junction bases numbered 2, after V lost 4 bases and J lost 3 bases. As DNA, the CDR3 is TGTGCCAGCTCACAAGGGACAGGGGACACCGGGGAGCTGTTTTTT. Translated, it gives CASSQGTGDTGELFF. Full variable domain (outside the CDR3, taken from reference TRBV18 and TRBJ2-2): NAGVMQNPRHLVRRRGQEARLRCSPMKGHSHVYWYRQLPEEGLKFMVYLQKENIIDESGMPKERFSAEFPKEGPSILRIQQVVRGDSAAYFCASSQGTGDTGELFFGEGSRLTVL.